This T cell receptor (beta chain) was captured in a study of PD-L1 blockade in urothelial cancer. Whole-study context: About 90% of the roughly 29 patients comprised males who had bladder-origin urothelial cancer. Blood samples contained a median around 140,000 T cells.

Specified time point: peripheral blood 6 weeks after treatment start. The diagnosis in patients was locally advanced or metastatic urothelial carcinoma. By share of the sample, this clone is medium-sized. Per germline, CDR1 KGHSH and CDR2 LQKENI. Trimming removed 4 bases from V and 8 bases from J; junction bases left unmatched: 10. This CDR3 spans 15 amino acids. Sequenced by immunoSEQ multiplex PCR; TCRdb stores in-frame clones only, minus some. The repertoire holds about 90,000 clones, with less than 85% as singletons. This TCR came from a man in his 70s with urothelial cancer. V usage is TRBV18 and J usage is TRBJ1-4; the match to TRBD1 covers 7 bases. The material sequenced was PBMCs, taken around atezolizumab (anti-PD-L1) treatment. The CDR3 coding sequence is TGTGCCAGCTCACTCTCAGGGGGTACCGGAGAAAAACTGTTTTTT. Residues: CASSLSGGTGEKLFF.